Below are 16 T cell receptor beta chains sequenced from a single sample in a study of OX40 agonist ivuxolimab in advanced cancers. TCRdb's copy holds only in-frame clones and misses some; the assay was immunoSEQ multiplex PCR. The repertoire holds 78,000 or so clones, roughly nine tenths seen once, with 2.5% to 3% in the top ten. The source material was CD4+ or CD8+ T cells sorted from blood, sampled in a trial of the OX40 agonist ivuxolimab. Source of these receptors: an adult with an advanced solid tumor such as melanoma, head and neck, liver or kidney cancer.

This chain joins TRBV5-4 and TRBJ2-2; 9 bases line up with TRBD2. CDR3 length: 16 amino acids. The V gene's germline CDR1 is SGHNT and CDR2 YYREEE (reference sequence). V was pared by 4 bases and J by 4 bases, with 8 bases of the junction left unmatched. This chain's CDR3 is CASSAAAGGGTGELFF. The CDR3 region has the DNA TGTGCCAGCAGCGCCGCAGCGGGAGGCGGCACCGGGGAGCTGTTTTTT.

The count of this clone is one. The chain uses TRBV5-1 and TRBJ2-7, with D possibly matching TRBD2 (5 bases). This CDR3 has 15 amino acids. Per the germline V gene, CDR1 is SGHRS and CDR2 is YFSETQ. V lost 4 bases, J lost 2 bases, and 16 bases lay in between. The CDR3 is CASSEQPGNPYEQYF. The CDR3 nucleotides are TGCGCCAGCAGCGAACAACCGGGGAACCCCTACGAGCAGTACTTC. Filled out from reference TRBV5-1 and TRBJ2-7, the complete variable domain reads KAGVTQTPRYLIKTRGQQVTLSCSPISGHRSVSWYQQTPGQGLQFLFEYFSETQRNKGNFPGRFSGRQFSNSRSEMNVSTLELGDSALYLCASSEQPGNPYEQYFGPGTRLTVT.

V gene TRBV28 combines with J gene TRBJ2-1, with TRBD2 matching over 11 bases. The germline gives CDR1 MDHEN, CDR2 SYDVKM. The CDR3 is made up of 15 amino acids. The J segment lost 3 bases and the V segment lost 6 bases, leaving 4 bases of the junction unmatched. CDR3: CASSLTSGSYNEQFF. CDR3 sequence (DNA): TGTGCCAGCAGCCTAACTAGCGGGAGCTACAATGAGCAGTTCTTC.

CDR3: CASNQGGSYNEQFF. In DNA, the CDR3 is TGTGCCAGCAATCAAGGGGGATCCTACAATGAGCAGTTCTTC. The J gene is TRBJ2-1, the V gene TRBV6-5; TRBD1 is a possible D gene (6 bases). V lost 7 bases and J lost 1, with 11 bases in between. This CDR3 comprises 14 residues. The germline CDR1 and CDR2 sequences are MNHEY and SVGAGI.

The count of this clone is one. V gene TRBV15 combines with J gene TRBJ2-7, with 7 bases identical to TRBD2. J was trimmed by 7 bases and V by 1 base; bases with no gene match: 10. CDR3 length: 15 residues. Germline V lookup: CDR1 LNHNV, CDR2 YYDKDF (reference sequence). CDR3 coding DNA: TGTGCCACCAGCAGAGCTCCCCTTAGGGAGGGGGAGCAGTACTTC. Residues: CATSRAPLREGEQYF.

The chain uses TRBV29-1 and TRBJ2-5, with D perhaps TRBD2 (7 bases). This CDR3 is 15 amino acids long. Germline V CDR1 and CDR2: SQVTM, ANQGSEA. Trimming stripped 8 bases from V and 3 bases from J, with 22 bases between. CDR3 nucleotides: TGCAGCCTGATTTCAAAAGGGGGGGGGAAAGAGACCCAGTACTTC. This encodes CSLISKGGGKETQYF.

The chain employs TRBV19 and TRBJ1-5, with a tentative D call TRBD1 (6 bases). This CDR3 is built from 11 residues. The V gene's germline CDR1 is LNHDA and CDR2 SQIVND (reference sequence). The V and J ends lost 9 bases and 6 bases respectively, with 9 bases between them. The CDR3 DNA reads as TGTGCCAGACTGGACAGTCAGCCCCAGCATTTT. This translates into CARLDSQPQHF.

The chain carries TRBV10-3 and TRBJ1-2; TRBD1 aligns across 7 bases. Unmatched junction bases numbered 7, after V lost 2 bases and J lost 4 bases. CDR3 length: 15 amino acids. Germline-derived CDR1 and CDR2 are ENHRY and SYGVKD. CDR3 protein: CAISEARDSTYGYTF. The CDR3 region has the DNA TGTGCCATCAGTGAGGCCCGGGACAGTACCTATGGCTACACCTTC.

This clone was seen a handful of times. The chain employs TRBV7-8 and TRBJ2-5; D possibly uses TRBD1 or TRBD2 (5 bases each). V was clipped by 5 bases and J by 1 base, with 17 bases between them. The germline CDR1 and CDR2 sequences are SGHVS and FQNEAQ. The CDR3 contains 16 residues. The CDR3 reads CASSERWKGSQETQYF. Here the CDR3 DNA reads TGTGCCAGCAGCGAGCGGTGGAAGGGGTCCCAAGAGACCCAGTACTTC.

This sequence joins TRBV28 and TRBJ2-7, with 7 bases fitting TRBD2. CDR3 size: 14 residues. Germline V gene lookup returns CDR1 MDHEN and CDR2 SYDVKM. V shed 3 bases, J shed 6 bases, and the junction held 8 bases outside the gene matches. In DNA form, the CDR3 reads TGTGCCAGCAGTTTGGGCGGGGAGGGGCGCGAGCAGTACTTC. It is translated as CASSLGGEGREQYF.

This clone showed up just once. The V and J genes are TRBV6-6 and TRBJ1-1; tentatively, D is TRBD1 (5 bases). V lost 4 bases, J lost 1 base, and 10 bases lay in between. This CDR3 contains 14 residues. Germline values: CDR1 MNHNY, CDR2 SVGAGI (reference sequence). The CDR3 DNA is TGTGCCAGCAGTTTGGGGGGGTCGAACACTGAAGCTTTCTTT. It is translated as CASSLGGSNTEAFF.

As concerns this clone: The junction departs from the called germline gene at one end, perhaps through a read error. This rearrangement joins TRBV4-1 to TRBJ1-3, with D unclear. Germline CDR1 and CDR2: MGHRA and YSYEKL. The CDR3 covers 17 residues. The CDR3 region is CASSPRDWSSSGNTTYF. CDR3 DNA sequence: TGCGCCAGCAGCCCTCGCGATTGGAGTAGCTCTGGAAACACCACATATTTT.

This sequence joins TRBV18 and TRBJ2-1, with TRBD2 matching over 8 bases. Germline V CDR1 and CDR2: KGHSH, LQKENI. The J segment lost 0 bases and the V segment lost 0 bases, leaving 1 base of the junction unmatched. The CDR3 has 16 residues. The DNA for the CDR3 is TGTGCCAGCTCACCACCCGCGGGGGGCTCCTACAATGAGCAGTTCTTC. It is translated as CASSPPAGGSYNEQFF. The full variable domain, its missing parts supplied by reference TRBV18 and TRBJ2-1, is NAGVMQNPRHLVRRRGQEARLRCSPMKGHSHVYWYRQLPEEGLKFMVYLQKENIIDESGMPKERFSAEFPKEGPSILRIQQVVRGDSAAYFCASSPPAGGSYNEQFFGPGTRLTVL.

The CDR3 DNA reads TGTGCCAGCAGCCGAACTGGCCGGAATGAAAAACTGTTTTTT. It codes for CASSRTGRNEKLFF. The rearrangement uses TRBV11-2 and TRBJ1-4; D call uncertain. V was cut by 5 bases and J by 5 bases, with 12 bases left in between. Germline assignment: CDR1 SGHAT and CDR2 FQNNGV. This CDR3 comprises 14 residues.

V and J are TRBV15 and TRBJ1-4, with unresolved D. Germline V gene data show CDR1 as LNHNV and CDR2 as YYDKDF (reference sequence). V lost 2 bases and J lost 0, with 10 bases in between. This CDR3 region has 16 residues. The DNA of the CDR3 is TGTGCCACCAGCAGAACCTACAGCGCAACTAATGAAAAACTGTTTTTT. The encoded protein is CATSRTYSATNEKLFF.

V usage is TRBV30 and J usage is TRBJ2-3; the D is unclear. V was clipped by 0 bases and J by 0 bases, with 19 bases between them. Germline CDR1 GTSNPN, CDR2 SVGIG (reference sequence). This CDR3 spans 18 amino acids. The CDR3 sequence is CAWSVGRLGIASTDTQYF. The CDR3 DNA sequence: TGTGCCTGGAGTGTCGGCAGGTTGGGGATCGCTAGCACAGATACGCAGTATTTT.